This T cell receptor beta chain comes out of a study of T cell repertoires in cytomegalovirus infection. The CDR3 consists of 15 residues. In germline, CDR1 is SGHTA, CDR2 FQGNSA. With 8 bases removed from V and 6 bases from J, the gap between germline ends came to 19 bases. TCRdb reprocessed the reads via MiXCR and lists one record per CDR3 protein. The sample contains roughly 570,000 distinct CDR3 sequences, approximately 40% of which appear only once. To note about this clonotype: Its antigen is undetermined.

This TCR came from a human donor in good health (CMV status not recorded). Some clones in this sample may be carry-over from other donors' samples. The V gene is TRBV7-2, the J gene TRBJ2-2, with D perhaps TRBD2 (7 bases). Sequencing used cultured PBMCs, obtained from culture after CMV antigen stimulation. CDR3 bases: TGTGCCAGCTCCCTTGGGGGGGGCCTTCCCGGGGAGCTGTTTTTT. It is translated as CASSLGGGLPGELFF.